One sample yielded the 32 T cell receptor beta chains listed below, sequenced in a study of shared clonotypes between healthy human individuals. This table comes from immunoSEQ multiplex PCR, and its TCRdb copy is limited to in-frame clones, with some not included. Seen here are about 490,000 clones, around 78% observed once, and the top ten hold about an eighth. Sequencing was done on a sample of PBMCs. These receptors all stem from a middle-aged woman in good health. Some clones in this sample may be carry-over from other donors' samples.

There are a few counts of this clone. The chain links TRBV2 to TRBJ2-5; the D gene is possibly TRBD2 (5 bases). The CDR3 covers 12 residues. Germline CDR1 SNHLY, CDR2 FYNNEI. Trimming shortened V by 4 bases and J by 5 bases, and 8 bases separated the two germline ends. The CDR3 loop is CASSGEIETQYF. The CDR3 nucleotides read TGTGCCAGCAGTGGGGAGATTGAGACCCAGTACTTC.

The rearrangement links TRBV2 to TRBJ2-1; perhaps TRBD2 as D (6 bases). The CDR3 is 17 amino acids. V dropped 7 bases and J dropped 0 bases, with 19 bases sitting between them. Germline CDR1 is SNHLY and CDR2 is FYNNEI. The CDR3 DNA follows: TGTGCCAGCACCCCGAGGTTCGGGGGTTACTCCTACAATGAGCAGTTCTTC. Amino acids: CASTPRFGGYSYNEQFF.

V usage is TRBV6-1 and J usage is TRBJ2-5; tentatively, D is TRBD2 (6 bases). V gave up 7 bases and J gave up 11 bases, with 20 bases separating them. Germline lookup yields CDR1 MNHNS and CDR2 SASEGT. The CDR3 covers 13 residues. The DNA of the CDR3 is TGTGCCAGCATTACACAGGAGTCTCGGGAGCAGTACTTC. Protein: CASITQESREQYF.

The V and J genes are TRBV19 and TRBJ2-7; 7 bases line up with TRBD1. The germline gives CDR1 LNHDA, CDR2 SQIVND (reference sequence). The CDR3 totals 14 residues. V was clipped by 6 bases and J by 0 bases; unmatched bases: 5. For the CDR3, the DNA is TGTGCCAGTAGAAAGGGACAGCTCTCCTACGAGCAGTACTTC. Translation gives CASRKGQLSYEQYF.

As to this clone: Without the conserved terminal phenylalanine or tryptophan, this CDR3 likely stems from a read error. This chain links TRBV18 with TRBJ1-1, with D unresolved. V lost 6 bases to trimming and J lost 1 base, with 9 bases between them. The CDR3 spans 13 residues. Germline V gives CDR1 KGHSH, CDR2 LQKENI. CDR3 amino acids: CASSQQQNTEAFS. Written as DNA, the CDR3 is TGTGCCAGCTCCCAACAGCAGAACACTGAAGCTTTCTCT.

A remark on this clone: The sample contains more than one DNA sequence encoding this CDR3. This sequence joins TRBV19 and TRBJ2-2; 7 bases map to TRBD1. V was pared by 5 bases and J by 5 bases, with 2 bases of the junction left unmatched. This CDR3 is 13 amino acids long. Germline assignment: CDR1 LNHDA and CDR2 SQIVND (reference sequence). CDR3 nucleotide sequence: TGTGCCAGTAGTTCACAGGGGACCGGGGAGCTGTTTTTT. This gives the protein CASSSQGTGELFF. Looking up the rest from reference TRBV19 and TRBJ2-2 gives the full variable domain: DGGITQSPKYLFRKEGQNVTLSCEQNLNHDAMYWYRQDPGQGLRLIYYSQIVNDFQKGDIAEGYSVSREKKESFPLTVTSAQKNPTAFYLCASSSQGTGELFFGEGSRLTVL.

This sequence joins TRBV7-9 and TRBJ2-1, with 7 nucleotides matching TRBD2. V lost 5 bases to trimming and J lost 6 bases; unmatched junction nucleotides: 7. The CDR3 extends over 14 amino acids. Germline V gene data show CDR1 as SEHNR and CDR2 as FQNEAQ (reference sequence). The CDR3, as DNA: TGTGCCAGCAGCCGGGCCTGGGAGGGCAATGAGCAGTTCTTC. Translated, it gives CASSRAWEGNEQFF.

The CDR3 spells CSVEGQGGEQYF. The CDR3 DNA follows: TGCAGCGTTGAAGGACAGGGTGGTGAGCAGTACTTC. The V gene is TRBV29-1, the J gene TRBJ2-7, with 7 bases aligning to TRBD1. The CDR3 spans 12 residues. V was pared by 1 base and J by 7 bases, with 4 bases of the junction left unmatched. Germline values: CDR1 SQVTM, CDR2 ANQGSEA.

Details on this clone: A read error likely explains this, since a far larger clone differs by one base. Other DNA variants within this sample encode the same CDR3. This chain uses TRBV6-1 with TRBJ1-1, with D possibly being TRBD1 (5 bases). The CDR3 runs to 14 residues. Per germline, CDR1 MNHNS and CDR2 SASEGT. With 3 bases removed from V and 6 bases from J, the gap between germline ends came to 14 bases. CDR3: CASSEVTGVAEAFF. CDR3 nucleotides: TGTGCCAGCAGTGAGGTGACGGGGGTAGCTGAAGCTTTCTTT.

The V and J genes are TRBV5-6 and TRBJ2-2, with D unclear. V lost 0 bases and J 2 bases, leaving 5 bases between the germline ends. The CDR3 totals 14 residues. Germline CDR1 SGHDT, CDR2 YYEEEE. In nucleotides, the CDR3 is TGTGCCAGCAGCTTGGTGGCCAACACCGGGGAGCTGTTTTTT. It yields the protein CASSLVANTGELFF. The full variable domain, completed using reference TRBV5-6 and TRBJ2-2, is DAGVTQSPTHLIKTRGQQVTLRCSPKSGHDTVSWYQQALGQGPQFIFQYYEEEERQRGNFPDRFSGHQFPNYSSELNVNALLLGDSALYLCASSLVANTGELFFGEGSRLTVL.

The V gene is TRBV29-1, the J gene TRBJ1-1; D is unclear. CDR1 and CDR2 (germline): SQVTM, ANQGSEA. The CDR3 sequence is 13 residues long. The V end was cut by 4 bases, the J end by 1 base, with 10 bases between. CDR3 protein: CSVGSAANTEAFF. Written as DNA, the CDR3 is TGCAGCGTTGGGTCGGCCGCGAACACTGAAGCTTTCTTT.

V is TRBV27 and J is TRBJ1-1; possible D gene TRBD1, 6 bases. Germline CDR1 MNHEY, CDR2 SMNVEV (reference sequence). This CDR3 region has 13 residues. The V gene lost 2 bases and the J gene lost 11 bases, with 15 bases spanning the gap. CDR3 protein: CASSLLGGSGAFF. The CDR3, as DNA: TGTGCCAGCAGTTTACTCGGGGGCTCGGGGGCTTTCTTT.

The chain couples TRBV13 to TRBJ2-1, with 8 positions matching TRBD2. The CDR3 covers 15 residues. The trim removed 5 bases at V and 2 bases at J, leaving 5 bases unmatched. Germline CDR1 is PRHDT and CDR2 is FYEKMQ (reference sequence). The CDR3 reads CASSTTSDPYNEQFF. CDR3 nucleotides: TGTGCCAGCAGCACGACTAGCGACCCCTACAATGAGCAGTTCTTC.

This rearrangement joins TRBV7-2 to TRBJ2-1; perhaps TRBD2 as D (6 bases). The V and J ends lost 3 bases and 6 bases respectively, with 15 bases between them. The CDR3 extends over 15 amino acids. Germline-derived CDR1 and CDR2 are SGHTA and FQGNSA. CDR3 loop: CASSFRLGGFNEQFF. In DNA, the CDR3 is TGTGCCAGCAGCTTTCGTCTAGGAGGGTTCAATGAGCAGTTCTTC.

This clone was picked up one time. One base separates it from a far larger clone, so it is likely a read error. The V gene is TRBV19, the J gene TRBJ2-7; D is possibly TRBD1 or TRBD2 (7 bases each). The CDR3 totals 15 residues. Trimming left V 11 bases short and J 4 bases short, with 24 bases between. CDR1 is LNHDA and CDR2 is SQIVND in the germline V gene (reference sequence). The CDR3 bases are TGTGCCGCCAAGTATGGGAGGGACAGCTCGTACGAGCAGTACTTC. Protein sequence: CAAKYGRDSSYEQYF.

The chain recombines TRBV5-4 with TRBJ1-2; 10 bases are shared with TRBD1. The J segment lost 2 bases and the V segment lost 4 bases, leaving 2 bases of the junction unmatched. CDR1 is SGHNT and CDR2 is YYREEE in the germline V gene (reference sequence). There are 14 residues in the CDR3. The CDR3 reads CASSTGQGNYGYTF. CDR3 coding DNA: TGTGCCAGCAGCACGGGACAGGGGAACTATGGCTACACCTTC.

This clone has just one count. J is TRBJ2-1 and V is TRBV5-1, with TRBD2 as a possible D gene (5 bases). V lost 2 bases, J lost 0 bases, and 15 bases lay in between. This CDR3 comprises 17 residues. Germline V gene data show CDR1 as SGHRS and CDR2 as YFSETQ. The DNA for the CDR3 is TGCGCCAGCAGCTTTGTCACCGGGGATAGCTCCTACAATGAGCAGTTCTTC. Translating it yields CASSFVTGDSSYNEQFF.

This clone showed up just once. The chain links TRBV5-1 to TRBJ2-3, with 8 bases that match TRBD1. V trimming: 4 bases; J trimming: 2 bases; junction bases outside the gene matches: 12. Germline V gives CDR1 SGHRS, CDR2 YFSETQ. The CDR3 is 17 amino acids. DNA for the CDR3: TGCGCCAGCAGCAGTTTACCGGGACAGGAGTACACAGATACGCAGTATTTT. Translation gives CASSSLPGQEYTDTQYF.

The rearrangement uses TRBV29-1 and TRBJ1-1; weak D call: TRBD1 (5 bases). Trimming removed 7 bases from V and 1 base from J, with 10 bases in between. The germline gives CDR1 SQVTM, CDR2 ANQGSEA. The CDR3 runs 12 residues. CDR3 amino acids: CSAAGQNTEAFF. CDR3 nucleotides: TGCAGCGCCGCAGGGCAGAACACTGAAGCTTTCTTT. The full variable domain, its missing parts supplied by reference TRBV29-1 and TRBJ1-1, is SAVISQKPSRDICQRGTSLTIQCQVDSQVTMMFWYRQQPGQSLTLIATANQGSEATYESGFVIDKFPISRPNLTFSTLTVSNMSPEDSSIYLCSAAGQNTEAFFGQGTRLTVV.

The rearrangement uses TRBV27 and TRBJ2-5; 11 bases match TRBD1. This CDR3 spans 17 amino acids. The germline gives CDR1 MNHEY, CDR2 SMNVEV (reference sequence). Unmatched junction bases numbered 10, after V lost 3 bases and J lost 4 bases. As DNA, the CDR3 is TGTGCCAGCAGTTTCCGGACAGGGGGCGCGAACTTAGAGACCCAGTACTTC. This codes for CASSFRTGGANLETQYF.

The CDR3 spells CASSANRAGSPLHF. In DNA, the CDR3 is TGTGCCAGCAGTGCAAACAGGGCGGGTTCACCCCTCCACTTT. V and J are TRBV6-5 and TRBJ1-6; weak D call: TRBD1 (6 bases). Germline assignment: CDR1 MNHEY and CDR2 SVGAGI. The V end was cut by 5 bases, the J end by 9 bases, with 14 bases between. This CDR3 spans 14 amino acids.

The rearrangement links TRBV6-1 to TRBJ2-1, with D maybe TRBD2 (5 bases). The CDR3 runs 13 residues. From germline, CDR1 is MNHNS and CDR2 SASEGT. The V end was cut by 3 bases, the J end by 3 bases, with 6 bases between. The CDR3 loop is CASSDGSYNEQFF. DNA for the CDR3: TGTGCCAGCAGTGATGGGAGCTACAATGAGCAGTTCTTC.

This clone has a single count. J is TRBJ2-1 and V is TRBV5-1, with TRBD2 as a possible D gene (6 bases). Trimming shortened V by 0 bases and J by 4 bases, and 8 bases separated the two germline ends. The CDR3 is made up of 14 amino acids. Germline assignment: CDR1 SGHRS and CDR2 YFSETQ. The CDR3: CASSLAGRYNEQFF. The DNA for the CDR3 is TGCGCCAGCAGCTTGGCAGGGAGGTACAATGAGCAGTTCTTC.

This chain links TRBV10-3 with TRBJ1-1; TRBD1 aligns across 7 bases. The ends lost 10 bases at V and 3 bases at J; junction bases unmatched: 8. The CDR3 consists of 13 residues. Germline V gives CDR1 ENHRY, CDR2 SYGVKD. CDR3 amino acids: CATRTGDDTEAFF. CDR3 in DNA: TGTGCCACCCGAACAGGGGACGACACTGAAGCTTTCTTT.

V gene TRBV6-6 combines with J gene TRBJ2-7; TRBD1 matches at 8 bases. The trim removed 4 bases at V and 6 bases at J, leaving 5 bases unmatched. CDR1 is MNHNY and CDR2 is SVGAGI in the germline V gene (reference sequence). The CDR3 has 13 residues. The CDR3 protein is CASSSDRAGEQYF. As DNA, the CDR3 is TGTGCCAGCAGTTCGGACAGGGCCGGCGAGCAGTACTTC.

The chain is built from TRBV7-9 and TRBJ1-1; D unresolved. The CDR3 consists of 13 residues. Germline assignment: CDR1 SEHNR and CDR2 FQNEAQ (reference sequence). The V gene lost 2 bases and the J gene lost 3 bases, with 7 bases spanning the gap. Written as DNA, the CDR3 is TGTGCCAGCAGCTTAACAAAAGACACTGAAGCTTTCTTT. Its protein is CASSLTKDTEAFF.

The V call is TRBV4-3, the J call TRBJ2-7, with unresolved D. The germline gives CDR1 LGHNA, CDR2 YSLEER. Trimming left V 0 bases short and J 3 bases short, with 12 bases between. The length of the CDR3 is 15 residues. The CDR3: CASSQDWARFYEQYF. For the CDR3, the DNA is TGCGCCAGCAGCCAAGATTGGGCTAGATTCTACGAGCAGTACTTC.

This clone was counted a few times. The chain employs TRBV28 and TRBJ2-2; D may be TRBD1 (5 bases). V was pared by 6 bases and J by 2 bases, with 7 bases between. The CDR3 covers 13 residues. Germline CDR1 and CDR2: MDHEN and SYDVKM. CDR3 in DNA: TGTGCCAGCAGGGGGCCAAACACCGGGGAGCTGTTTTTT. Its translation: CASRGPNTGELFF.

This sequence joins TRBV9 and TRBJ2-5; a weak D match, TRBD2 (7 bases). Germline lookup yields CDR1 SGDLS and CDR2 YYNGEE. The CDR3 is made up of 14 amino acids. The V gene lost 2 bases and the J gene lost 2 bases, with 10 bases spanning the gap. CDR3 in amino acids: CASSVSGTQETQYF. The CDR3 DNA is TGTGCCAGCAGCGTGAGCGGGACACAAGAGACCCAGTACTTC.

V is TRBV5-6 and J is TRBJ1-3; possibly TRBD1 for D (5 bases). V was trimmed by 7 bases and J by 2 bases, leaving 22 bases between them. CDR1 is SGHDT and CDR2 is YYEEEE in the germline V gene. The CDR3 loop spans 17 amino acids. CDR3 nucleotides: TGTGCCAGCGGCAAACAAGGGGAGGGATGGACTGGAAACACCATATATTTT. It translates to CASGKQGEGWTGNTIYF.

V usage is TRBV9 and J usage is TRBJ1-2; D not resolved. This CDR3 is built from 13 residues. CDR1 and CDR2 from the germline V gene are SGDLS and YYNGEE. V was trimmed by 6 bases and J by 5 bases, leaving 14 bases between them. CDR3 sequence: CASTRGQRYGYTF. The DNA of the CDR3 is TGTGCCAGCACCCGAGGTCAGCGATATGGCTACACCTTC. The full variable domain, in which reference TRBV9 and TRBJ1-2 provide the parts outside the CDR3, is DSGVTQTPKHLITATGQRVTLRCSPRSGDLSVYWYQQSLDQGLQFLIQYYNGEERAKGNILERFSAQQFPDLHSELNLSSLELGDSALYFCASTRGQRYGYTFGSGTRLTVV.

This chain connects TRBV6-4 to TRBJ2-1; D is possibly TRBD1 (6 bases). This CDR3 comprises 15 residues. Germline CDR1 and CDR2: MRHNA and SNTAGT. The V and J ends lost 0 bases and 6 bases respectively, with 12 bases between them. DNA for the CDR3: TGTGCCAGCAGTGACTCACCAGGGGCATCCAATGAGCAGTTCTTC. Amino acids: CASSDSPGASNEQFF.